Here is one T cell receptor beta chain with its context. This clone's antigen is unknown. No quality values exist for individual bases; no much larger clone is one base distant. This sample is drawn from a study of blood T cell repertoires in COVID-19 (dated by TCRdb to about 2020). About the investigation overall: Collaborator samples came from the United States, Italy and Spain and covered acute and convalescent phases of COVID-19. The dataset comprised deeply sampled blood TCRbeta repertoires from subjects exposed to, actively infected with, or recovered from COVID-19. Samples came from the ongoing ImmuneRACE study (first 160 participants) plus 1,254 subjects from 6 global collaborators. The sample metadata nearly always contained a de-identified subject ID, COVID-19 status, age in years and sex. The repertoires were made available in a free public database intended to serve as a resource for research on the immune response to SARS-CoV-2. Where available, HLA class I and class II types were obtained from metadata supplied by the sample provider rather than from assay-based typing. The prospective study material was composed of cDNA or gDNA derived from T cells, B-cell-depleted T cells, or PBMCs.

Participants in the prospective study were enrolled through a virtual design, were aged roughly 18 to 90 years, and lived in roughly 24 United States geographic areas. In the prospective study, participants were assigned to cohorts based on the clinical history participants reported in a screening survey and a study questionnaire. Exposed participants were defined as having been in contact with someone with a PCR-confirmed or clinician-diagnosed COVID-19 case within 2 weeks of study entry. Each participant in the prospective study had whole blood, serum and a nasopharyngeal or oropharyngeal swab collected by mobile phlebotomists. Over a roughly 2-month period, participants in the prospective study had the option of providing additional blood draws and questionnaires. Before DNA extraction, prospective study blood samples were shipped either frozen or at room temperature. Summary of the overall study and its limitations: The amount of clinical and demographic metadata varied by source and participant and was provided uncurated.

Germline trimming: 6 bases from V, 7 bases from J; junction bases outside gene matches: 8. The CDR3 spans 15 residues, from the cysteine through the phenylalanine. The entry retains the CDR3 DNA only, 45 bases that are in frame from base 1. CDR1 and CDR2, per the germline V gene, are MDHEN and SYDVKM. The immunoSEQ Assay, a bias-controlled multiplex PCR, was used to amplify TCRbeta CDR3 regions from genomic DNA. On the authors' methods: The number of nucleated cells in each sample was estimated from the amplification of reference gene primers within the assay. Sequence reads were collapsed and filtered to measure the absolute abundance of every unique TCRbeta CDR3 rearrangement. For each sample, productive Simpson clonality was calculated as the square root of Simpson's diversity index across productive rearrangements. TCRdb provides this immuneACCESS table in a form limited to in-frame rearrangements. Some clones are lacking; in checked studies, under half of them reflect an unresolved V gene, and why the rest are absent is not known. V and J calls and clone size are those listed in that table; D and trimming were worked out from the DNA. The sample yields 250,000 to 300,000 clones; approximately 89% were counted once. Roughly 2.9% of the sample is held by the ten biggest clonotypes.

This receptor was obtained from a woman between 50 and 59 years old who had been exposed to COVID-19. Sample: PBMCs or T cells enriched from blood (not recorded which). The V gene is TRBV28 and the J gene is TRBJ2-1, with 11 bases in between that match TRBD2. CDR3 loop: CASRPSGGYLNEQFF. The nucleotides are TGTGCCAGCAGGCCTAGCGGGGGGTATTTGAATGAGCAGTTCTTC.